Each of the 15 T cell receptor beta chains below was sequenced from the same sample in a study of cytomegalovirus exposure and HLA in healthy donors. The study ran its PCR with 60 Vbeta and 13 Jbeta primers. Here immunoSEQ multiplex PCR was the method, and the copy in TCRdb shows in-frame clones only, minus some. The sample has tens of thousands of clones, roughly two thirds seen once. Material: PBMCs. The source is a man aged 35 to 55 in good health and CMV-seropositive.

The chain recombines TRBV30 with TRBJ1-1; 8 bases agree with TRBD1. V was pared by 4 bases and J by 1 base, with 2 bases of the junction left unmatched. CDR1 and CDR2 (germline): GTSNPN, SVGIG (reference sequence). The CDR3 has 13 residues. For the CDR3, the DNA is TGTGCCTGGAACAGGGGGGAGAACACTGAAGCTTTCTTT. Amino acids: CAWNRGENTEAFF.

This clone was seen just once. The V and J genes are TRBV11-1 and TRBJ2-3; 10 positions agree with TRBD2. The CDR3 totals 15 residues. The trim removed 1 base at V and 5 bases at J, leaving 3 bases unmatched. Germline V gene data show CDR1 as SGHAT and CDR2 as FQDESV (reference sequence). In DNA, the CDR3 is TGTGCCAGCAGCTTAGTAGCGGGGGGAGGAGATACGCAGTATTTT. As protein: CASSLVAGGGDTQYF.

The chain joins TRBV7-9 to TRBJ1-2; 8 bases align to TRBD1. The CDR3 extends over 13 amino acids. The germline gives CDR1 SEHNR, CDR2 FQNEAQ (reference sequence). J gave up 8 bases and V 5 bases, and 7 bases lay outside the gene matches. The CDR3 region has the DNA TGTGCCAGCAGCCGGACAGGGACGGAAGGCTACACCTTC. Its protein product is CASSRTGTEGYTF. Supplemented by reference TRBV7-9 and TRBJ1-2, the full variable domain reads DTGVSQNPRHKITKRGQNVTFRCDPISEHNRLYWYRQTLGQGPEFLTYFQNEAQLEKSRLLSDRFSAERPKGSFSTLEIQRTEQGDSAMYLCASSRTGTEGYTFGSGTRLTVV.

This clone was found once. The chain links TRBV5-4 to TRBJ1-1, with 12 positions matching TRBD1. Germline V gene data show CDR1 as SGHNT and CDR2 as YYREEE (reference sequence). CDR3 length: 17 residues. J lost 1 base, V lost 4 bases, and 8 bases had no gene match. CDR3 nucleotides: TGTGCCAGCAGCCAGGGGACAGGGGGCCTTGCGAACACTGAAGCTTTCTTT. Translated: CASSQGTGGLANTEAFF.

The V call is TRBV6-5, the J call TRBJ1-2; tentative D call: TRBD1 (6 bases). Germline assignment: CDR1 MNHEY and CDR2 SVGAGI. The V gene lost 5 bases and the J gene lost 3 bases, with 10 bases spanning the gap. The CDR3 runs to 13 residues. CDR3 bases: TGTGCCAGCAGTCGGACAGTCGACTATGGCTACACCTTC. It translates to CASSRTVDYGYTF.

This clone has just a few counts. V is TRBV14 and J is TRBJ1-6; D call uncertain. The germline V gene encodes CDR1 SGHDN and CDR2 FVKESK. CDR3 length: 16 residues. V shed 1 base and J shed 6 bases, with 13 bases lying between them. CDR3 amino acids: CASSQVAEGVNSPLHF. The CDR3 DNA sequence: TGTGCCAGCAGCCAAGTGGCTGAGGGTGTTAATTCACCCCTCCACTTT.

The chain uses TRBV12-5 and TRBJ1-6; 7 nucleotides align to TRBD1. Germline CDR1 is LGHNT and CDR2 is FRNRAP. The CDR3 contains 15 residues. V lost 2 bases, J lost 9 bases, and 7 bases stayed unmatched. The DNA of the CDR3 is TGTGCTAGTGGTTTGACGACAGGGTACGGTTCACCCCTCCACTTT. Protein sequence: CASGLTTGYGSPLHF. Looking up the rest from reference TRBV12-5 and TRBJ1-6 gives the full variable domain: DARVTQTPRHKVTEMGQEVTMRCQPILGHNTVFWYRQTMMQGLELLAYFRNRAPLDDSGMPKDRFSAEMPDATLATLKIQPSEPRDSAVYFCASGLTTGYGSPLHFGNGTRLTVT.

The chain uses TRBV19 and TRBJ1-4; D perhaps matches TRBD1 (5 bases). Trimming removed 2 bases at V and 7 bases at J, with 20 bases between. Germline V CDR1 and CDR2: LNHDA, SQIVND (reference sequence). CDR3 length: 17 amino acids. CDR3 in DNA: TGTGCCAGTAGTATAAGCGCTTCGCAGGGCGGGAGTGAAAAACTGTTTTTT. Protein product: CASSISASQGGSEKLFF.

The J gene is TRBJ1-5, the V gene TRBV2; D is ambiguous. Germline CDR1 and CDR2: SNHLY and FYNNEI. Trimming took 2 bases from V and 6 from J, leaving 8 bases between them. The CDR3 contains 13 residues. The CDR3 DNA is TGTGCCAGCAGTGAACTTGCGGGTCAGCCCCAGCATTTT. It is translated as CASSELAGQPQHF.

V usage is TRBV5-5 and J usage is TRBJ1-2; the match to TRBD1 covers 8 bases. Germline CDR1 SGHKS, CDR2 YYEKEE (reference sequence). This CDR3 has 14 amino acids. V lost 4 bases to trimming and J lost 4 bases; unmatched junction nucleotides: 6. In DNA, the CDR3 is TGTGCCAGCAGCCCCACCGGACAGGGCTATGGCTACACCTTC. Its translation is CASSPTGQGYGYTF.

The chain combines TRBV7-7 with TRBJ2-5; 13 nucleotides line up with TRBD2. J was trimmed by 4 bases and V by 5 bases; bases with no gene match: 7. The CDR3 extends over 16 amino acids. The germline gives CDR1 SSHAT, CDR2 FNYEAQ (reference sequence). As DNA, the CDR3 is TGTGCCAGCAGCAGGGGACTAGCGGGGACCTCAGAGACCCAGTACTTC. This sequence encodes CASSRGLAGTSETQYF.

The chain links TRBV30 to TRBJ1-5; weak D call: TRBD1 (6 bases). The germline gives CDR1 GTSNPN, CDR2 SVGIG (reference sequence). The CDR3 runs 17 residues. The V and J ends lost 6 bases and 3 bases respectively, with 24 bases between them. The CDR3 DNA reads as TGTGCCTGTTCACTCGGGACAAAAAGAGGCCCCAATCAGCCCCAGCATTTT. It specifies CACSLGTKRGPNQPQHF. The variable domain in full, with the rest retrieved from reference TRBV30 and TRBJ1-5, is SQTIHQWPATLVQPVGSPLSLECTVEGTSNPNLYWYRQAAGRGLQLLFYSVGIGQISSEVPQNLSASRPQDRQFILSSKKLLLSDSGFYLCACSLGTKRGPNQPQHFGDGTRLSIL.

The chain combines TRBV15 with TRBJ2-1; 7 bases agree with TRBD2. The CDR3 is 14 amino acids. The germline V gene encodes CDR1 LNHNV and CDR2 YYDKDF (reference sequence). The trim removed 4 bases at V and 5 bases at J, leaving 5 bases unmatched. The CDR3 nucleotides are TGTGCCACCAGCAAGGGACTATTTAACAATGAGCAGTTCTTC. Encoded protein: CATSKGLFNNEQFF.

This rearrangement joins TRBV7-8 to TRBJ2-1; 11 bases are a match to TRBD2. Germline values: CDR1 SGHVS, CDR2 FQNEAQ. The J segment lost 7 bases and the V segment lost 8 bases, leaving 10 bases of the junction unmatched. There are 15 residues in the CDR3. In nucleotides, the CDR3 is TGTGCCAGCGGTCTTCGCGCTAGCGGGGGGAATGAGCAGTTCTTC. This sequence encodes CASGLRASGGNEQFF.

The V and J genes are TRBV5-6 and TRBJ1-2; possible D gene TRBD1, 5 bases. CDR3 size: 13 residues. Germline CDR1 is SGHDT and CDR2 is YYEEEE. Trimming pared 2 bases from V and 7 bases from J, leaving 12 bases between. Written as DNA, the CDR3 is TGTGCCAGCAGCTTTGGCCGGAGGGGTGGCTACACCTTC. Translated: CASSFGRRGGYTF.